This TCR beta chain came from a study of shared clonotypes between healthy human individuals. Study conclusions and caveats: An anticipated effect of sequencing depth on clonotype sharing among donors was recognized.

CDR1 is MDHEN, CDR2 SYDVKM, per germline. The J segment lost 1 base and the V segment lost 10 bases, leaving 6 bases of the junction unmatched. The CDR3 extends over 14 amino acids. The naive CD8 fraction comprised CD45RO-negative cells positively selected for CCR7 and excluded terminally differentiated effector memory CD45RA+ cells. In regard to this clone: Its antigen is currently unknown.

TCRdb keeps only in-frame clones here, not all; method: immunoSEQ multiplex PCR. This sample yields approximately 1.9 million clones, of which 80% to 95% are seen a single time; 1.5% to 2% belongs to the top ten. The V and J genes are TRBV28 and TRBJ2-4, with 8 bases identical to TRBD1. Source material: naive CD8+ T cells from PBMCs. This receptor was identified in a young man in good health. Some clones in this sample may be carry-over from other donors' samples. The CDR3 DNA reads TGTGCCACCAGGGGGCGCGCGGCCAAAAACATTCAGTACTTC. It encodes CATRGRAAKNIQYF.